The 7 T cell receptor beta chains below all came from one sample that was sequenced in a study of CD8 T cells in ankylosing spondylitis. TCRdb passed the 5' RACE reads through MiXCR, listing each CDR3 protein once. The sample holds fewer than 250,000 distinct CDR3 sequences, roughly 32% seen once. The sequencing sample was made of blood, either unsorted or a sorted T cell fraction (not recorded which). Receptors were obtained from a male donor with ankylosing spondylitis or in good health (not recorded which).

In its sample, this clonotype was seen a few times. The genes are TRBV12-3 or TRBV12-4 and TRBJ2-7; possibly TRBD2 for D (5 bases). The CDR3 loop spans 12 amino acids. With 6 bases removed from V and 6 bases from J, the gap between germline ends came to 12 bases. The CDR3 region is CASRTEGPEQYF. The DNA of the CDR3 is TGTGCCAGCAGGACCGAGGGCCCCGAGCAGTACTTC.

The rearrangement joins TRBV21-1 to TRBJ2-2; TRBD1, the D gene given by the table, was not confirmed from the DNA. TRBV21-1 is labeled a pseudogene. The CDR3 extends over 15 amino acids. The CDR3 nucleotides are TGTGCCAGCAGCAAGTCCGGACAGAACACCGGGGAGCTGTTTTTT. It is translated as CASSKSGQNTGELFF.

The rearrangement joins TRBV11-2 to TRBJ2-1; TRBD1 matches at 7 bases. This CDR3 spans 15 amino acids. Germline V gene sequence: CDR1 SGHAT, CDR2 FQNNGV. J was trimmed by 8 bases and V by 3 bases; bases with no gene match: 10. Here the CDR3 reads CASSLTGNPIDEQFF. In DNA form, the CDR3 reads TGTGCCAGCAGCTTGACAGGGAATCCGATCGATGAGCAGTTCTTC. The whole variable domain, filled in from reference TRBV11-2 and TRBJ2-1, reads EAGVAQSPRYKIIEKRQSVAFWCNPISGHATLYWYQQILGQGPKLLIQFQNNGVVDDSQLPKDRFSAERLKGVDSTLKIQPAKLEDSAVYLCASSLTGNPIDEQFFGPGTRLTVL.

The chain links TRBV20-1 to TRBJ2-7, with unresolved D. V was trimmed by 6 bases and J by 4 bases, leaving 10 bases between them. CDR1 is DFQATT and CDR2 is SNEGSKA in the germline V gene (reference sequence). This CDR3 contains 11 residues. The CDR3 protein is CSAKTRYEQYF. The CDR3 bases are TGCAGTGCCAAAACAAGATACGAGCAGTACTTC.

The chain links TRBV6-5 to TRBJ2-2, with 8 bases matching TRBD2. CDR1 and CDR2 from the germline V gene are MNHEY and SVGAGI. V lost 2 bases to trimming and J lost 5 bases; unmatched junction nucleotides: 7. CDR3 length: 16 residues. CDR3 protein: CASSYAAGVITGELFF. CDR3 bases: TGTGCCAGCAGTTACGCAGCGGGGGTGATTACCGGGGAGCTGTTTTTT.

This chain uses TRBV5-1 with TRBJ1-3; D is undetermined. Germline V gene data show CDR1 as SGHRS and CDR2 as YFSETQ. V shed 4 bases and J shed 4 bases, with 9 bases lying between them. This CDR3 comprises 13 residues. CDR3 sequence (DNA): TGCGCCAGCAGCGACCAACAAGGAAACACCATATATTTT. This encodes CASSDQQGNTIYF.

The V call is TRBV20-1, the J call TRBJ1-1; D possibly corresponds to TRBD1 (5 bases). Per germline, CDR1 DFQATT and CDR2 SNEGSKA (reference sequence). Trimming left V 5 bases short and J 0 bases short, with 10 bases between. The CDR3 is 13 residues long. The CDR3 DNA reads as TGCAGTGCTCCGCAGGGCATGAACACTGAAGCTTTCTTT. Translating gives CSAPQGMNTEAFF.